A single sample gave rise to the 2 T cell receptor beta chains below, sequenced in a study of shared clonotypes between healthy human individuals. Measured with immunoSEQ multiplex PCR; TCRdb has only the in-frame clones, and not every one. The table has roughly 2.6 million clones, approximately 92% seen once. Sequenced input: naive CD4+ T cells sorted from blood. As for subset: CD45RA+ positively selected. The source of these receptors is a man aged 18 to 30 in good health.

This clone was observed a handful of times. The gene calls are TRBV6-5 and TRBJ1-1, with 7 bases identical to TRBD1. CDR1 is MNHEY, CDR2 SVGAGI, per germline. The J segment lost 1 base and the V segment lost 7 bases, leaving 3 bases of the junction unmatched. The CDR3 contains 13 residues. The CDR3 reads CASTTGRNTEAFF. CDR3 in DNA: TGTGCCAGCACGACAGGGAGGAACACTGAAGCTTTCTTT.

This clone has a single count. This chain uses TRBV6-5 with TRBJ2-7, with D maybe TRBD1 (6 bases). Per the germline V gene, CDR1 is MNHEY and CDR2 is SVGAGI. This CDR3 comprises 15 residues. Between the trimmed V and J ends, which lost 6 bases and 6 bases, there was a span of 21 bases. The CDR3 loop is CASSRSGVDRSEQYF. For the CDR3, the DNA is TGTGCCAGCAGCCGATCCGGGGTCGACAGGTCCGAGCAGTACTTC.